This TCR beta chain was identified in a study of blood T cell repertoires in COVID-19. Grouping used clinical history reported by participants in a survey and questionnaire. Assay used: immunoSEQ multiplex PCR; TCRdb lists only in-frame clones, some missing. This sample has under 200,000 clones, with around nine tenths found just once. V gave up 2 bases and J gave up 4 bases; unmatched junction bases: 6. The CDR3 runs 15 residues. The germline V gene encodes CDR1 SGHRS and CDR2 YFSETQ. Material: PBMCs or T cells enriched from blood (not recorded which). V is TRBV5-1 and J is TRBJ1-5, with 7 bases aligning to TRBD1. The sequence derives from a woman aged 18-29 years who had recovered from COVID-19. The CDR3: CASSFRGGQNQPQHF. CDR3 nucleotide sequence: TGCGCCAGCAGCTTTAGAGGGGGCCAAAATCAGCCCCAGCATTTT.